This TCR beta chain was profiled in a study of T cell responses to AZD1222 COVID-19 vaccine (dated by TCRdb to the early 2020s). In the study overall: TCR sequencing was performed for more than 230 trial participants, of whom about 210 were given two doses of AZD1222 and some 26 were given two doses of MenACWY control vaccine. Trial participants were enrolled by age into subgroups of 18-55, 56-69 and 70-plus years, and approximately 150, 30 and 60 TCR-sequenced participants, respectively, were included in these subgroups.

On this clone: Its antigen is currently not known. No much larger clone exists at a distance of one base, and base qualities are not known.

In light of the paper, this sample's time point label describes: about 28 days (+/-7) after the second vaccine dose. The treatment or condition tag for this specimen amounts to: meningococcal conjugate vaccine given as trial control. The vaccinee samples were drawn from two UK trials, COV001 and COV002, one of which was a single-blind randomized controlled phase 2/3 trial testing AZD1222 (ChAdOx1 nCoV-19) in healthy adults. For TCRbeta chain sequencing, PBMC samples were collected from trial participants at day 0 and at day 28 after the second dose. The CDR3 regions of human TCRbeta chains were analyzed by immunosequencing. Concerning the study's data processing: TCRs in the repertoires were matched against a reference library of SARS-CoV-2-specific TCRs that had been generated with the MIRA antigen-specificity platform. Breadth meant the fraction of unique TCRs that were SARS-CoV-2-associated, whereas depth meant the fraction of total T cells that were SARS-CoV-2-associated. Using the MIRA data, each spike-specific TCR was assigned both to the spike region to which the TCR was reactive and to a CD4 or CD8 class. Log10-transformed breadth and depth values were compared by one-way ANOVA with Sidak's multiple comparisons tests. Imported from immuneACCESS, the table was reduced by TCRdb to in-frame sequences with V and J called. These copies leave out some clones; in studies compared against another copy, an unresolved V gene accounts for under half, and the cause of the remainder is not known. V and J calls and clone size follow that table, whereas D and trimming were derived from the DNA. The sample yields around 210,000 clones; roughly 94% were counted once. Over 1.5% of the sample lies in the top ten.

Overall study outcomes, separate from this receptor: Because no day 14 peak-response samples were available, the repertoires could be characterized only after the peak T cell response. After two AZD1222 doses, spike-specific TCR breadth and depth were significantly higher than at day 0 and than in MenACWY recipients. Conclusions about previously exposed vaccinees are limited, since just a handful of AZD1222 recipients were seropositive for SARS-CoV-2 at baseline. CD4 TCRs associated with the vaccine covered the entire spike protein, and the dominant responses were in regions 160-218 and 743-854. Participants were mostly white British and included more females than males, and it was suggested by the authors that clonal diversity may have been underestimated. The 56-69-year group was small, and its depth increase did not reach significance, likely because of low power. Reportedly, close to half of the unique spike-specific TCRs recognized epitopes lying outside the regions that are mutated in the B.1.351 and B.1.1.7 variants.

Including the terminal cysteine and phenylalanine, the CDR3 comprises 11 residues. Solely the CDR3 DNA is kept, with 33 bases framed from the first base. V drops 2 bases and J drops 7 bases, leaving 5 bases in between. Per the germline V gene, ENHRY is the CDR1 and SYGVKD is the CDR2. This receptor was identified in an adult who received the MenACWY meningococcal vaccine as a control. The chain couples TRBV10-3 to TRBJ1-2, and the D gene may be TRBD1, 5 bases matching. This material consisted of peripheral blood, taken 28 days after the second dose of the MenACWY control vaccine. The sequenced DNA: TGTGCCATCAGTGAGGGGGGTGGCTACACCTTC. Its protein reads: CAISEGGGYTF.